This is a list of T cell receptor beta chains from one sample in a study of cytomegalovirus exposure and HLA in healthy donors. Here immunoSEQ multiplex PCR was the method, and the copy in TCRdb shows in-frame clones only, minus some. Of hundreds of thousands of clones in the sample, approximately 80% were seen once. Sequencing was carried out using PBMCs. These receptors were collected from a male donor in good health and CMV-seronegative. Each CDR3 is given with its conserved first and last residue. The order of the fields is V gene, D gene, clone size, J gene, CDR3 DNA, CDR3 protein. D genes are given only for firm matches. Part of the rows lack a size; the others show once, few, many or a class for expanded clones.

TRBV7-7,TRBD1,-,TRBJ2-3,TGTGCCAGCAGTACAGGGGTTGGCACAGATACGCAGTATTTT,CASSTGVGTDTQYF
TRBV6-5,-,-,TRBJ1-3,TGTGCCAGCAGTTACGGCAACAGGGTATCTGGAAACACCATATATTTT,CASSYGNRVSGNTIYF
TRBV6-1,-,-,TRBJ2-1,TGTGCCAGCAGGGGCTTGGGCGGCGGGGAGCAGTTCTTC,CASRGLGGGEQFF
TRBV7-6,TRBD2,-,TRBJ2-3,TGTGCCTCCTCTAGCGGGAGCGAAGATACGCAGTATTTT,CASSSGSEDTQYF
TRBV5-5,-,few,TRBJ2-2,TGTGCCAGCACCCCACGGGAGTCGGGCGGGGAGCTGTTTTTT,CASTPRESGGELFF
TRBV5-1,TRBD2,-,TRBJ2-7,TGCGCCAGCTCGCTCGGGACTAGCTTATTCAGCGAGCAGTACTTC,CASSLGTSLFSEQYF
TRBV7-9,-,-,TRBJ2-3,TGTGCCAGCAGCGAGGTGGTTGCGGGAAGCACAGATACGCAGTATTTT,CASSEVVAGSTDTQYF
TRBV6-5,TRBD1,-,TRBJ1-5,TGTGCCAGCAGTTCCTCGGGACAGGGGAACAATCAGCCCCAGCATTTT,CASSSSGQGNNQPQHF
TRBV9,-,-,TRBJ1-2,TGTGCCAGCAGCGTAGACCCAGGGAAGAGGGGCTACACCTTC,CASSVDPGKRGYTF
TRBV27,TRBD2,-,TRBJ2-5,TGTGCCAGCAGTGATCGACTAGCGGGAACCCTACCCCAGTACTTC,CASSDRLAGTLPQYF
TRBV30,-,-,TRBJ2-7,TGTGCCGGATTATCCTCAGGGCGGGAGCAGTACTTC,CAGLSSGREQYF
TRBV19,-,-,TRBJ2-5,TGTGCCAGTAGTATTTCAAGCGGAGTCTCACAAGAGACCCAGTACTTC,CASSISSGVSQETQYF
TRBV7-3,TRBD1,-,TRBJ2-2,TGTGCCAGCAGCCCCCGGGACAGAACCGGGGAGCTGTTTTTT,CASSPRDRTGELFF
TRBV15,-,few,TRBJ1-4,TGTGCCACCAGCACTGGAGACGAAAAACTGTTTTTT,CATSTGDEKLFF
TRBV13,TRBD2,-,TRBJ2-3,TGTGCCAGCAGCTTAAGGGGACTAGCGGGAGTTAAAGATACGCAGTATTTT,CASSLRGLAGVKDTQYF
TRBV28,TRBD1,-,TRBJ2-2,TGTGCCAGCAGTTTCCCAGGGGGAAACACCGGGGAGCTGTTTTTT,CASSFPGGNTGELFF
TRBV27,TRBD1,-,TRBJ2-7,TGTGCCAGCAGTTACCAGGGGGCTTCCTACGAGCGGTACTTC,CASSYQGASYERYF